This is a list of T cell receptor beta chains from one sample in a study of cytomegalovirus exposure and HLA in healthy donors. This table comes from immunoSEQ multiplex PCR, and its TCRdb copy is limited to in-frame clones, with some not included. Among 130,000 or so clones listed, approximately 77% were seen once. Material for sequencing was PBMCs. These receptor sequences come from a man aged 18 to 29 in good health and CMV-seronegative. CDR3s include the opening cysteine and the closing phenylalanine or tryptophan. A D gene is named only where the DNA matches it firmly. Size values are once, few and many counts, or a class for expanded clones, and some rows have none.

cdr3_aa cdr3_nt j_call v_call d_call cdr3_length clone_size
CASSQTGGYYGYTF TGCGCCAGCAGCCAGACAGGGGGCTACTATGGCTACACCTTC TRBJ1-2 TRBV4-1 TRBD1 14 -
CASSPTAGVPYEQYF TGTGCCAGCAGCCCAACCGCAGGGGTTCCCTACGAGCAGTACTTC TRBJ2-7 TRBV7-2 - 15 few
CASSLPPLETQYF TGTGCCAGCAGCTTACCCCCTTTGGAGACCCAGTACTTC TRBJ2-5 TRBV7-3 - 13 -
CASSYGELAYEQYF TGTGCCAGCAGTTACGGGGAGTTGGCTTACGAGCAGTACTTC TRBJ2-7 TRBV6-5 - 14 -
CASSLTGYTEAFF TGTGCCAGCAGCTTAACAGGGTACACTGAAGCTTTCTTT TRBJ1-1 TRBV7-9 - 13 -
CASRESSGNTIYF TGTGCCAGCCGGGAGAGCTCTGGAAACACCATATATTTT TRBJ1-3 TRBV11-2 - 13 -
CASSLAGTTYEQYF TGTGCCAGCAGCTTAGCCGGGACAACCTACGAGCAGTACTTC TRBJ2-7 TRBV7-9 - 14 -
CASSTLGASSYEQYF TGTGCCAGCAGTACACTGGGGGCCAGCTCCTACGAGCAGTACTTC TRBJ2-7 TRBV6-6 - 15 -
CASSYRDTTGELFF TGTGCCAGCAGTTACCGGGACACCACCGGGGAGCTGTTTTTT TRBJ2-2 TRBV27 - 14 -
CASSFMVAAGDTQYF TGTGCCAGCAGCTTCATGGTTGCGGCCGGGGATACGCAGTATTTT TRBJ2-3 TRBV7-9 - 15 -
CASRRDRENYGYTF TGTGCCAGCAGGCGGGACAGGGAGAACTATGGCTACACCTTC TRBJ1-2 TRBV5-4 TRBD1 14 once
CASSIEEQDTDTQYF TGTGCCAGCAGCATTGAGGAACAGGACACAGATACGCAGTATTTT TRBJ2-3 TRBV21-1 - 15 -
CASGPSQPQHF TGTGCTAGTGGTCCCAGTCAGCCCCAGCATTTT TRBJ1-5 TRBV12-5 - 11 -
CASSRTSGGAETQYF TGTGCCAGCAGTCGGACTAGCGGGGGGGCCGAGACCCAGTACTTC TRBJ2-5 TRBV2 TRBD2 15 -
CASSPSQAINQPQHF TGTGCCAGCAGCCCCTCACAGGCTATCAATCAGCCCCAGCATTTT TRBJ1-5 TRBV7-2 - 15 -
CSVEGGQGEWNTEAFF TGCAGCGTTGAGGGCGGACAGGGGGAATGGAACACTGAAGCTTTCTTT TRBJ1-1 TRBV29-1 TRBD1 16 once
CASSIGTGGTADTQYF TGTGCCAGTAGTATCGGGACAGGGGGCACGGCCGATACGCAGTATTTT TRBJ2-3 TRBV19 TRBD1 16 -
CASSDSFGTIVHEQYF TGTGCCAGCAGTGACTCGTTTGGGACAATAGTCCACGAGCAGTACTTC TRBJ2-7 TRBV6-4 - 16 -
CASSEGGLRNTIYF TGTGCCAGCAGTGAAGGGGGACTGCGAAACACCATATATTTT TRBJ1-3 TRBV6-1 - 14 once
CASSQVTAGVWTQYF TGTGCCAGCAGCCAAGTAACAGCGGGGGTGTGGACCCAGTACTTC TRBJ2-5 TRBV14 TRBD2 15 -
CASSRGLAGGRETQYF TGCGCCAGCAGCCGGGGACTAGCGGGGGGCCGGGAGACCCAGTACTTC TRBJ2-5 TRBV4-1 TRBD2 16 -
CASSFLAGGAKNIQYF TGTGCCAGCAGCTTCCTGGCAGGGGGAGCCAAAAACATTCAGTACTTC TRBJ2-4 TRBV5-6 TRBD1 16 -
CASSRGTVPTGGYTF TGTGCCAGTAGTAGGGGGACAGTCCCCACGGGGGGCTACACCTTC TRBJ1-2 TRBV19 TRBD1 15 -
CAISETGEGYTF TGTGCCATCAGTGAGACAGGGGAAGGCTACACCTTC TRBJ1-2 TRBV10-3 TRBD1 12 few
CASAQGNTGELFF TGTGCCAGCGCACAGGGGAACACCGGGGAGCTGTTTTTT TRBJ2-2 TRBV2 - 13 -
CASSRAGATNTGELFF TGTGCCAGCAGTAGGGCAGGGGCAACGAACACCGGGGAGCTGTTTTTT TRBJ2-2 TRBV27 - 16 -
CASSMGGRKIYNEQFF TGTGCCAGCAGCATGGGGGGACGTAAAATATACAATGAGCAGTTCTTC TRBJ2-1 TRBV7-3 - 16 -
CSAITRVDYGYTF TGCAGCGCGATCACTCGGGTCGACTATGGCTACACCTTC TRBJ1-2 TRBV29-1 - 13 few
CASSASGQVDTEAFF TGTGCCAGCAGCGCCTCGGGACAGGTGGACACTGAAGCTTTCTTT TRBJ1-1 TRBV9 TRBD1 15 -
CAISGGAGETDTQYF TGTGCCATCAGTGGTGGGGCAGGAGAGACAGATACGCAGTATTTT TRBJ2-3 TRBV10-3 - 15 -
CSSSVYRGNTEAFF TGTTCCAGCAGCGTATACAGGGGGAACACTGAAGCTTTCTTT TRBJ1-1 TRBV7-9 TRBD1 14 -
CASSLEGGRGQSTEAFF TGTGCCAGCAGCTTAGAGGGTGGCAGGGGGCAAAGCACTGAAGCTTTCTTT TRBJ1-1 TRBV7-9 TRBD1 17 -
CATRAGTSENNEQFF TGTGCCACCAGGGCGGGGACTAGCGAGAACAATGAGCAGTTCTTC TRBJ2-1 TRBV6-5 TRBD2 15 few
CASSLAQGFGNQPQHF TGTGCCAGCAGTTTAGCACAGGGATTTGGCAATCAGCCCCAGCATTTT TRBJ1-5 TRBV28 - 16 -
CASSLASGVLTEAFF TGTGCCAGCAGCTTAGCTTCCGGGGTCCTCACTGAAGCTTTCTTT TRBJ1-1 TRBV7-9 - 15 few
CASSLGPRETQYF TGTGCCAGCAGCCTTGGGCCCAGGGAAACGCAGTATTTT TRBJ2-3 TRBV5-6 - 13 few
CASRSRGGTDTQYF TGTGCCAGCAGGTCGCGGGGGGGCACAGATACGCAGTATTTT TRBJ2-3 TRBV27 TRBD2 14 -
CASSQDLRRTYNSPLHF TGCGCCAGCAGCCAAGATCTAAGGAGGACCTATAATTCACCCCTCCACTTT TRBJ1-6 TRBV4-3 - 17 -
CASSRTGSQPQHF TGTGCCAGCAGCCGGACAGGGTCCCAGCCCCAGCATTTT TRBJ1-5 TRBV6-5 TRBD1 13 -
CASSLGSGTYEQYF TGTGCCAGCAGCTTAGGGTCAGGGACCTACGAGCAGTACTTC TRBJ2-7 TRBV11-3 - 14 -
CASSSTGDSNQPQHF TGTGCCAGCAGCTCGACAGGGGATAGCAATCAGCCCCAGCATTTT TRBJ1-5 TRBV6-6 TRBD1 15 -
CASSQLGQPAYGGYTF TGCGCCAGCAGCCAACTGGGGCAGCCCGCTTACGGGGGCTACACCTTC TRBJ1-2 TRBV4-3 - 16 -
CASSDMGPGDDYETQYF TGTGCCAGCAGTGATATGGGGCCAGGGGACGACTACGAGACCCAGTACTTC TRBJ2-5 TRBV6-1 - 17 -
CASSYSGGSYEQYF TGTGCCAGCAGTTACTCGGGGGGGTCCTACGAGCAGTACTTC TRBJ2-7 TRBV6-5 TRBD2 14 -
CASRSTGNQPQHF TGTGCCAGCAGATCGACAGGGAATCAGCCCCAGCATTTT TRBJ1-5 TRBV6-5 TRBD1 13 -
CASSPPRRGAYNEQFF TGTGCCAGCAGTCCCCCAAGGCGGGGGGCATACAATGAGCAGTTCTTC TRBJ2-1 TRBV7-2 TRBD2 16 -